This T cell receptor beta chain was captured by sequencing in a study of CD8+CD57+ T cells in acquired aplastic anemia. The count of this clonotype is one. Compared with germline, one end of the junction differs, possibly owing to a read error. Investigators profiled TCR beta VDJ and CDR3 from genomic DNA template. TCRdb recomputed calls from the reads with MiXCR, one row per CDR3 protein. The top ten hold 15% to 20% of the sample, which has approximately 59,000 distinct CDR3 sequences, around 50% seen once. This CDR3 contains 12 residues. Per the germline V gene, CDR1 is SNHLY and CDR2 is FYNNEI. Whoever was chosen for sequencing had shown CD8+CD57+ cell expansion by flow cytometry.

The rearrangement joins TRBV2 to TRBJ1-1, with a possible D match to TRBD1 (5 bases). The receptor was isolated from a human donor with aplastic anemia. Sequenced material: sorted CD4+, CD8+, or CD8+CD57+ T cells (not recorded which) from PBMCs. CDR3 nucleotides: TGTGCCAGCGGTGACAGTAACACTGAAGCTTTCTTT. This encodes CASGDSNTEAFF.